The clone carrying this T cell receptor beta chain was counted ten times or more. Its target is unknown. The sample belongs to a study of T cell repertoires in cytomegalovirus infection. Study details: Public signatures in TCR beta pointed to CMV infection and matching HLA type. Study results and caveats: Summed frequency of public TCR beta families distinguished CMV carriers with the relevant HLA. Dominating the ex vivo response were TCR beta clonotypes that were CMV-specific and HLA-C-restricted.

TCRdb re-analysed the reads in MiXCR, keeping a single row per CDR3 protein. The sample carries some 180,000 distinct CDR3 sequences, around 20% recorded once. V lost 5 bases, J lost 6 bases, and 8 bases stayed unmatched. Germline CDR1 is SGHVS and CDR2 is FNYEAQ. The CDR3 length is 15 residues. V and J are TRBV7-6 and TRBJ2-2, with TRBD2 identical over 8 bases. The sample was PBMCs. The TCR originated in a human donor in good health (CMV status not recorded). Some clones in this sample may be carry-over from other donors' samples. CDR3: CASSPQREWAGELFF. The CDR3 DNA reads TGTGCCAGCAGCCCGCAGCGGGAGTGGGCCGGGGAGCTGTTTTTT.